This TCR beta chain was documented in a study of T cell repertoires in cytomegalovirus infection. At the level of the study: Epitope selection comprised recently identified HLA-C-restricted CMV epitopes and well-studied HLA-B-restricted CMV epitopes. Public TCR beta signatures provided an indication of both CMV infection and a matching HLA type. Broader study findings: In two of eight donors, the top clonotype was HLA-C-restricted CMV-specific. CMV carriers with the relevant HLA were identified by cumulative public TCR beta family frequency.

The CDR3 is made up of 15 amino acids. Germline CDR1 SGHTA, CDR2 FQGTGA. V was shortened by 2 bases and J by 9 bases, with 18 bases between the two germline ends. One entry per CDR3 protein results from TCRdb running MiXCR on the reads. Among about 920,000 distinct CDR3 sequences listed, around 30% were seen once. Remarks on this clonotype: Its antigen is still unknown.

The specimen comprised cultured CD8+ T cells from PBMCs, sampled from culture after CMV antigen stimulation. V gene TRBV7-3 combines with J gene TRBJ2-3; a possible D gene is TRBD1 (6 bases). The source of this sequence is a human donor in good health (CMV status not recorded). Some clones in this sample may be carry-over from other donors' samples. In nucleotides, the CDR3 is TGTGCCAGCAGCTTAGGTCAGGGGTATTACGGGACGCAGTATTTT. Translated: CASSLGQGYYGTQYF.